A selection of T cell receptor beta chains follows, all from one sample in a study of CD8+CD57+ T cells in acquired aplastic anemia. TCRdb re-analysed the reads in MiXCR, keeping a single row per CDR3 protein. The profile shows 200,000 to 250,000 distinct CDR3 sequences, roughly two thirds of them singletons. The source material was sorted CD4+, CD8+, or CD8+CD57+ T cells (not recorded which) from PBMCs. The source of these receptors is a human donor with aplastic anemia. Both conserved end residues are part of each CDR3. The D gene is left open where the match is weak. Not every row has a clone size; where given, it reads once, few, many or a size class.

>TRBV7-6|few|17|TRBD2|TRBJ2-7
TGTGCCAGCAGCTTATACGGGCTAGCGGGAGAAGGGTACGAGCAGTACTTC
CASSLYGLAGEGYEQYF
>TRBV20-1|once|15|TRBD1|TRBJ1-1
TGCAGTGCTAGCGAGGGGACAGGGGCAGGCACTGAAGCTTTCTTT
CSASEGTGAGTEAFF
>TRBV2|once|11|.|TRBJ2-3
TGTGCCAGCAGTGAATACGATACGCAGTATTTT
CASSEYDTQYF
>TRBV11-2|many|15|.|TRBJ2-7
TGTGCCAGCAGCTTAGATCCCGGGGGAAACTACGAGCAGTACTTC
CASSLDPGGNYEQYF
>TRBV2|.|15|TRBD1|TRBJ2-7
TGTGCCAGCAGTGAGGAGTCAGGGGGTGTCCACGAGCAGTACTTC
CASSEESGGVHEQYF
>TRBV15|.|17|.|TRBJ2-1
TGTGCCACCAGCAGAGCCTTTTTGGACAGTTCCTACAATGAGCAGTTCTTC
CATSRAFLDSSYNEQFF
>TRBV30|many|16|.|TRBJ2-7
TGTGCCTGGAATCCGATCCGGGGCCTAAGCTCCTACGAGCAGTACTTC
CAWNPIRGLSSYEQYF
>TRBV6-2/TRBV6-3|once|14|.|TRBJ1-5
TGTGCCAGCAGAACGGCGGGGGGGAATCAGCCCCAGCATTTT
CASRTAGGNQPQHF
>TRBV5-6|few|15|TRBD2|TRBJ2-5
TGTGCCAGCAGCTTGGGAGCGGGAGGGTCAGAGACCCAGTACTTC
CASSLGAGGSETQYF
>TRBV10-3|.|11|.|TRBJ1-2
TGTGCCATCAGTGTACAGGATGGCTACACCTTC
CAISVQDGYTF
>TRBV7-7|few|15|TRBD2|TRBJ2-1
TGTGCCAGCAGCTTTAGCGGGAGCGCTTACAATGAGCAGTTCTTC
CASSFSGSAYNEQFF
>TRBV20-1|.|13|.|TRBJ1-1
TGCAGTGCTAGCGGGGGACAGAACACTGAAGCTTTCTTT
CSASGGQNTEAFF
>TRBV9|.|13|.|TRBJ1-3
TGTGCCAGCGGGGGGGGCGCGGGAAACACCATATATTTT
CASGGGAGNTIYF
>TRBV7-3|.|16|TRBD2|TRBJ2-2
TGTGCCAGCAGTGATGGCGGGGGGGCTAGCACCGGGGAGCTGTTTTTT
CASSDGGGASTGELFF